These 24 T cell receptor beta chains were sequenced from one sample in a study of blood T cell repertoires in COVID-19. TCRdb's copy holds only in-frame clones and misses some; the assay was immunoSEQ multiplex PCR. The data hold a few hundred thousand clones, with roughly 87% observed a single time. The specimen sequenced was PBMCs or T cells enriched from blood (not recorded which). All receptors derive from a woman in her twenties or thirties who had recovered from COVID-19.

The chain is built from TRBV5-1 and TRBJ1-1; D is perhaps TRBD1 (6 bases). The CDR3 length is 15 residues. V lost 0 bases and J lost 6, with 15 bases in between. CDR1 SGHRS and CDR2 YFSETQ come from the germline V gene. The CDR3 region is CASSLARGGTAEAFF. As DNA, the CDR3 is TGCGCCAGCAGCTTGGCCAGGGGAGGGACGGCTGAAGCTTTCTTT.

J is TRBJ2-5 and V is TRBV5-1; 9 nucleotides match TRBD2. Germline assignment: CDR1 SGHRS and CDR2 YFSETQ. The CDR3 has 16 amino acids. Trimming removed 7 bases from V and 1 base from J; junction bases left unmatched: 11. The CDR3 nucleotides are TGCGCCAGCTCTGCTAGCGGGGCACCCCCCCAAGAGACCCAGTACTTC. Its protein is CASSASGAPPQETQYF.

The chain joins TRBV27 to TRBJ1-4, with 11 bases fitting TRBD1. The germline V gene encodes CDR1 MNHEY and CDR2 SMNVEV (reference sequence). V dropped 5 bases and J dropped 8; count of bases not matched to a gene: 10. The CDR3 spans 16 residues. This CDR3 reads CASSKSRDRGREKLFF. The CDR3 bases are TGTGCCAGCAGTAAATCACGGGACAGGGGGAGGGAAAAACTGTTTTTT.

This chain uses TRBV5-8 with TRBJ1-6; TRBD1 aligns across 7 bases. V lost 1 base and J lost 8; bases outside the gene matches: 6. The CDR3 spans 15 residues. Germline V gene sequence: CDR1 SGHTS, CDR2 YDEGEE. CDR3 coding DNA: TGTGCCAGCAGCTTGCAACAGGGGTTGGATTCACCCCTCCACTTT. Translating gives CASSLQQGLDSPLHF.

The CDR3 DNA reads TGTGCCAGCAGCTCCACCGGAGGGCGCGACGGCTACACCTTC. It is translated as CASSSTGGRDGYTF. V is TRBV5-6 and J is TRBJ1-2; no firm D call. Trimming removed 3 bases from V and 8 bases from J, with 17 bases in between. Germline V lookup: CDR1 SGHDT, CDR2 YYEEEE. The CDR3 length is 14 residues.

The V gene is TRBV7-9, the J gene TRBJ2-7; possibly TRBD1 for D (5 bases). V lost 7 bases, J lost 1 base, and 8 bases lay in between. This CDR3 comprises 12 residues. Germline V gene lookup returns CDR1 SEHNR and CDR2 FQNEAQ (reference sequence). CDR3 DNA sequence: TGTGCCAGCATGGGGCCATCCTACGAGCAGTACTTC. It specifies CASMGPSYEQYF.

The J gene is TRBJ2-1, the V gene TRBV6-2 or TRBV6-3; 12 bases fit TRBD2. In germline, CDR1 is MNHEY, CDR2 SVGEGT. Trimming took 2 bases from V and 7 from J; bases not matched to a gene: 3. This CDR3 spans 15 amino acids. The CDR3 loop is CASSYLAGGHNEQFF. CDR3 sequence (DNA): TGTGCCAGCAGTTACCTAGCGGGGGGGCATAATGAGCAGTTCTTC.

The chain carries TRBV11-3 and TRBJ1-2; 7 bases line up with TRBD1. With V trimmed by 2 bases and J by 4 bases, 16 bases remained unmatched. The germline V gene has CDR1 SGHNT and CDR2 YENEEA. This CDR3 is built from 18 residues. The CDR3 loop is CASSLLGQRPLPGYGYTF. CDR3 DNA sequence: TGTGCCAGCAGCTTACTGGGACAGAGGCCCCTTCCCGGCTATGGCTACACCTTC.

The chain links TRBV6-1 to TRBJ1-3; weak D call: TRBD1 (6 bases). Germline CDR1 MNHNS, CDR2 SASEGT. Trimming shortened V by 2 bases and J by 8 bases, and 13 bases separated the two germline ends. The CDR3 sequence is 14 residues long. CDR3 DNA sequence: TGTGCCAGCAGTGAATATTACAGGGAAGACACCATATATTTT. This sequence encodes CASSEYYREDTIYF.

The V gene is TRBV24-1, the J gene TRBJ2-5; a possible D gene is TRBD2 (6 bases). CDR1 is KGHDR and CDR2 is SFDVKD in the germline V gene. V gave up 5 bases and J gave up 7 bases, with 19 bases separating them. The CDR3 has 15 amino acids. This CDR3 is CATSGDSGQPGTQYF. CDR3 nucleotide sequence: TGTGCCACCAGTGGTGATAGCGGACAACCCGGGACCCAGTACTTC.

This clone has a single count. The genes are TRBV5-1 and TRBJ1-2, with a weak D call TRBD1 (6 bases). V lost 5 bases to trimming and J lost 1 base, with 9 bases between them. CDR3 size: 13 residues. Looked up from germline, CDR1 is SGHRS and CDR2 is YFSETQ. Written as DNA, the CDR3 is TGCGCCAGCAGTTGGGACAATAACTATGGCTACACCTTC. Its translation: CASSWDNNYGYTF.

This sequence joins TRBV24-1 and TRBJ2-3; 13 positions agree with TRBD2. CDR1 is KGHDR, CDR2 SFDVKD, per germline. J was trimmed by 4 bases and V by 3 bases; bases with no gene match: 6. The CDR3 loop spans 17 amino acids. The CDR3 is CATSDGGTSGEPDTQYF. The CDR3 bases are TGTGCCACCAGTGATGGTGGGACTAGCGGGGAGCCAGATACGCAGTATTTT.

The V and J genes are TRBV2 and TRBJ2-7, with 10 bases lining up with TRBD2. In germline, CDR1 is SNHLY, CDR2 FYNNEI. J lost 0 bases, V lost 3 bases, and 2 bases had no gene match. The CDR3 has 15 residues. Written as DNA, the CDR3 is TGTGCCAGCAGTGACCTAGCGGGGGTCTCCTACGAGCAGTACTTC. Its translation: CASSDLAGVSYEQYF.

The rearrangement uses TRBV28 and TRBJ1-5, with unresolved D. Trimming pared 3 bases from V and 0 bases from J, leaving 9 bases between. This CDR3 is built from 15 residues. Germline lookup yields CDR1 MDHEN and CDR2 SYDVKM. The CDR3 DNA reads TGTGCCAGCAGTTTGTTACAATCTAGCAATCAGCCCCAGCATTTT. Its protein product is CASSLLQSSNQPQHF.

V usage is TRBV4-3 and J usage is TRBJ1-3; 8 positions agree with TRBD1. The V gene's germline CDR1 is LGHNA and CDR2 YSLEER. Germline trimming cut 3 bases from V and 2 bases from J; bases unmatched to any gene: 6. The CDR3 extends over 16 amino acids. The CDR3 nucleotides read TGCGCCAGCAGCCACTTCCGGACAGGGACTGGAAACACCATATATTTT. This codes for CASSHFRTGTGNTIYF.

This rearrangement joins TRBV6-2 or TRBV6-3 to TRBJ1-2; TRBD1 matches at 9 bases. V dropped 5 bases and J dropped 8; count of bases not matched to a gene: 9. The CDR3 sequence is 14 residues long. The germline V gene has CDR1 MNHEY and CDR2 SVGEGT. CDR3 protein: CASSASGTGKGYTF. The DNA for the CDR3 is TGTGCCAGCAGTGCCTCCGGGACAGGGAAAGGCTACACCTTC.

The gene calls are TRBV11-2 and TRBJ1-6; D might be TRBD1 (5 bases). Germline loops: CDR1 SGHAT, CDR2 FQNNGV. The V end was cut by 6 bases, the J end by 10 bases, with 16 bases between. The CDR3 contains 14 residues. The CDR3 nucleotides read TGTGCCAGCAGGGGCGGGGCAGTACGGTCACCCCTCCACTTT. Its protein product is CASRGGAVRSPLHF. Filled out from reference TRBV11-2 and TRBJ1-6, the complete variable domain reads EAGVAQSPRYKIIEKRQSVAFWCNPISGHATLYWYQQILGQGPKLLIQFQNNGVVDDSQLPKDRFSAERLKGVDSTLKIQPAKLEDSAVYLCASRGGAVRSPLHFGNGTRLTVT.

The chain carries TRBV28 and TRBJ1-2, with TRBD1 as a possible D gene (6 bases). Germline CDR1 reads MDHEN; CDR2 reads SYDVKM. CDR3 length: 14 amino acids. V was clipped by 8 bases and J by 1 base, with 14 bases between them. The CDR3 sequence: CASAAQQGNYGYTF. CDR3 sequence (DNA): TGTGCCAGCGCAGCCCAACAGGGTAACTATGGCTACACCTTC.

The chain recombines TRBV9 with TRBJ1-5; no firm D call. Per the germline V gene, CDR1 is SGDLS and CDR2 is YYNGEE. V lost 4 bases and J 3 bases, leaving 14 bases between the germline ends. This CDR3 is built from 15 residues. This CDR3 is CASSRGPEANQPQHF. The DNA for the CDR3 is TGTGCCAGCAGCAGAGGTCCGGAAGCCAATCAGCCCCAGCATTTT.

The chain combines TRBV18 with TRBJ1-3; 10 positions match TRBD1. The junction had 3 bases not matched to a gene; V was cut back by 3 bases and J by 7 bases. Germline V lookup: CDR1 KGHSH, CDR2 LQKENI. There are 14 residues in the CDR3. In DNA, the CDR3 is TGTGCCAGCTCACCTGGGACAGGGGCTAACACCATATATTTT. This codes for CASSPGTGANTIYF.

V and J are TRBV18 and TRBJ1-5; D perhaps matches TRBD1 (6 bases). V lost 2 bases and J lost 4, with 9 bases in between. The germline gives CDR1 KGHSH, CDR2 LQKENI. This CDR3 spans 14 amino acids. The DNA of the CDR3 is TGTGCCAGCTCACCAGGGGACAAAAATCAGCCCCAGCATTTT. Residues: CASSPGDKNQPQHF.

The rearrangement joins TRBV19 to TRBJ1-4, with D possibly TRBD1 on 6 matching bases. The CDR3 is 15 amino acids. In germline, CDR1 is LNHDA, CDR2 SQIVND (reference sequence). Between the trimmed V and J ends, which lost 3 bases and 3 bases, there was a span of 11 bases. Here the CDR3 DNA reads TGTGCCAGTAGTATTACCCAGGGGTCTAATGAAAAACTGTTTTTT. It yields the protein CASSITQGSNEKLFF.

The chain joins TRBV4-3 to TRBJ1-3; no clear D. V lost 0 bases and J 0 bases, leaving 6 bases between the germline ends. CDR3 length: 15 residues. Germline values: CDR1 LGHNA, CDR2 YSLEER. CDR3: CASSQEEFSGNTIYF. The CDR3 coding sequence is TGCGCCAGCAGCCAAGAGGAGTTCTCTGGAAACACCATATATTTT.

The sample holds one count of this clone. V usage is TRBV5-1 and J usage is TRBJ2-3; 7 positions agree with TRBD2. V lost 0 bases, J lost 0 bases, and 13 bases stayed unmatched. This CDR3 has 19 amino acids. Germline CDR1 SGHRS, CDR2 YFSETQ. Here the CDR3 DNA reads TGCGCCAGCAGCTTGGGTTGGACTAGAACCCTGTATAGCACAGATACGCAGTATTTT. Translated, it gives CASSLGWTRTLYSTDTQYF.